Each of the 32 T cell receptor beta chains below was sequenced from the same sample in a study of CD8+ T cells in alopecia areata (dated by TCRdb to the late 2010s). Receptor amplification or capture employed the immunoSEQ multiplex PCR assay. RNA was extracted from all samples and reverse transcribed into cDNA, which served as template for TCR sequencing. Not all clones reach the TCRdb copy of this immuneACCESS table, which keeps in-frame sequences only. Checked studies attribute under half of the gap to unresolved V genes and leave the rest unexplained. This sample gives 100,000 to 120,000 clones in total; around 59% of them show up just once. About 20% of the sample is held by the ten biggest clonotypes. What was sequenced was CD8+ T cells sorted from blood. All receptors derive from a human donor in good health.

The chain has TRBV27 and TRBJ1-1; maybe TRBD1 (6 bases). Germline V lookup: CDR1 MNHEY, CDR2 SMNVEV (reference sequence). This CDR3 has 14 residues. Trimming shortened V by 3 bases and J by 5 bases, and 13 bases separated the two germline ends. The CDR3 DNA reads as TGTGCCAGCAGTTTCGGAGGGGGGAGTACTGAAGCTTTCTTT. Its translation is CASSFGGGSTEAFF.

The CDR3 spells CASSLARGNTGELFF. The CDR3 DNA is TGTGCCAGCAGCTTAGCTCGGGGTAACACCGGGGAGCTGTTTTTT. This chain joins TRBV7-9 and TRBJ2-2, with a weak D call TRBD2 (5 bases). Trimming pared 0 bases from V and 2 bases from J, leaving 7 bases between. Germline CDR1 SEHNR, CDR2 FQNEAQ (reference sequence). CDR3 size: 15 residues.

This clone was counted between two and nine times. The chain links TRBV9 to TRBJ1-1; a weak D match, TRBD1 (6 bases). With 2 bases removed from V and 0 bases from J, the gap between germline ends came to 14 bases. The CDR3 contains 16 residues. Germline CDR1 is SGDLS and CDR2 is YYNGEE. CDR3 sequence: CASSVGLPGVNTEAFF. The CDR3 region has the DNA TGTGCCAGCAGCGTCGGCCTTCCAGGGGTGAACACTGAAGCTTTCTTT. Based on the CDR3 plus reference TRBV9 and TRBJ1-1, the full variable domain is DSGVTQTPKHLITATGQRVTLRCSPRSGDLSVYWYQQSLDQGLQFLIQYYNGEERAKGNILERFSAQQFPDLHSELNLSSLELGDSALYFCASSVGLPGVNTEAFFGQGTRLTVV.

This clone was detected only a few times. The chain combines TRBV28 with TRBJ1-5; TRBD1 might be the D (5 bases). Germline-derived CDR1 and CDR2 are MDHEN and SYDVKM. CDR3 length: 13 residues. Trimming took 6 bases from V and 10 from J, leaving 16 bases between them. The CDR3 DNA reads TGTGCCAGCAGGAATGAGGGACTTCAACCCCAGCATTTT. Translating it yields CASRNEGLQPQHF.

The chain has TRBV13 and TRBJ2-3; D is unresolved. CDR3 size: 16 residues. Per the germline V gene, CDR1 is PRHDT and CDR2 is FYEKMQ (reference sequence). V was shortened by 8 bases and J by 0 bases, with 18 bases between the two germline ends. The CDR3, as DNA: TGTGCCAGCTCCCCGGGTGGAACCACGAGCACAGATACGCAGTATTTT. As protein: CASSPGGTTSTDTQYF.

The chain uses TRBV4-3 and TRBJ2-7; the D gene is possibly TRBD1 (6 bases). The CDR3 sequence is 15 residues long. Germline values: CDR1 LGHNA, CDR2 YSLEER. Trimming left V 0 bases short and J 2 bases short, with 11 bases between. CDR3 residues: CASSQDPGAPYEQYF. The CDR3 DNA follows: TGCGCCAGCAGCCAAGACCCAGGGGCGCCCTACGAGCAGTACTTC.

V is TRBV7-6 and J is TRBJ1-1, with D possibly TRBD1 on 6 matching bases. Per the germline V gene, CDR1 is SGHVS and CDR2 is FNYEAQ. V dropped 5 bases and J dropped 7 bases, with 20 bases sitting between them. This CDR3 is 15 amino acids long. The CDR3 DNA reads TGTGCCAGCAGCCCAAAGCGAAATCAGGGACATGAAGCTTTCTTT. Translation gives CASSPKRNQGHEAFF.

This chain uses TRBV13 with TRBJ1-6; TRBD1 matches 9 bases. J was trimmed by 4 bases and V by 8 bases; bases with no gene match: 6. The CDR3 totals 15 residues. CDR1 and CDR2 (germline): PRHDT, FYEKMQ (reference sequence). This CDR3 is CASRTGQGYNSPLHF. CDR3 in DNA: TGTGCCAGCCGGACTGGACAGGGGTATAATTCACCCCTCCACTTT.

This clone has a handful of counts. The gene calls are TRBV28 and TRBJ1-1; 7 positions match TRBD1. Germline CDR1 reads MDHEN; CDR2 reads SYDVKM. This CDR3 is 13 amino acids long. V trimming: 10 bases; J trimming: 2 bases; junction bases outside the gene matches: 7. The CDR3 DNA is TGTGCCACCTCGGACAGGTCAAACACTGAAGCTTTCTTT. Amino acids: CATSDRSNTEAFF.

The chain uses TRBV29-1 and TRBJ1-2; a weak D match, TRBD1 (5 bases). Trimming removed 6 bases at V and 2 bases at J, with 13 bases between. The germline V gene encodes CDR1 SQVTM and CDR2 ANQGSEA. The CDR3 contains 13 residues. CDR3 sequence reads: CSVPGTPNYGYTF. The CDR3, as DNA: TGCAGCGTCCCCGGGACTCCAAACTATGGCTACACCTTC.

This chain uses TRBV2 with TRBJ2-7; D might be TRBD2 (6 bases). This CDR3 is 16 amino acids long. V was cut by 3 bases and J by 4 bases, with 19 bases left in between. Germline V gene lookup returns CDR1 SNHLY and CDR2 FYNNEI. The CDR3 protein is CASSEGIGGSRYEQYF. The CDR3 nucleotides read TGTGCCAGCAGTGAGGGGATCGGGGGTTCAAGGTACGAGCAGTACTTC.

This chain uses TRBV15 with TRBJ2-3; TRBD2 might be the D (5 bases). In germline, CDR1 is LNHNV, CDR2 YYDKDF (reference sequence). Trimming shortened V by 4 bases and J by 2 bases, and 7 bases separated the two germline ends. CDR3 length: 13 residues. The chain's CDR3 is CATSILATDTQYF. Here the CDR3 DNA reads TGTGCCACCAGCATCCTAGCCACAGATACGCAGTATTTT.

The chain has TRBV25-1 and TRBJ2-7; possibly TRBD1 for D (5 bases). With 3 bases removed from V and 4 bases from J, the gap between germline ends came to 7 bases. The CDR3 contains 12 residues. The germline V gene has CDR1 MGHDK and CDR2 SYGVNS. The CDR3 region is CASSEAGYEQYF. The CDR3 DNA sequence: TGTGCCAGCAGTGAGGCAGGGTACGAGCAGTACTTC.

This clone was seen a handful of times. The rearrangement links TRBV27 to TRBJ2-1; no firm D call. The V and J ends lost 6 bases and 4 bases respectively, with 10 bases between them. From germline, CDR1 is MNHEY and CDR2 SMNVEV (reference sequence). The CDR3 spans 13 residues. The chain's CDR3 is CASSPTLYNEQFF. The CDR3 DNA reads as TGTGCCAGCAGCCCGACCCTGTACAATGAGCAGTTCTTC.

This clone was observed a handful of times. This chain joins TRBV10-3 and TRBJ1-1, with D perhaps matching TRBD1 (5 bases). The CDR3 is made up of 15 amino acids. Germline CDR1 is ENHRY and CDR2 is SYGVKD. V lost 3 bases, J lost 1 base, and 12 bases lay in between. CDR3 bases: TGTGCCATCAGTGAAGGGTCGGGGGAGAACACTGAAGCTTTCTTT. This encodes CAISEGSGENTEAFF.

This rearrangement joins TRBV9 to TRBJ2-7, with D possibly called TRBD1 or TRBD2 (5 bases each). CDR3 length: 15 residues. Trimming shortened V by 0 bases and J by 0 bases, and 10 bases separated the two germline ends. Germline V lookup: CDR1 SGDLS, CDR2 YYNGEE. CDR3 coding DNA: TGTGCCAGCAGCGTAGGGGACGCCAGCTCCTACGAGCAGTACTTC. Protein product: CASSVGDASSYEQYF.

This chain connects TRBV7-2 to TRBJ2-1; 7 bases fit TRBD2. The CDR3 has 16 amino acids. J was trimmed by 12 bases and V by 2 bases; bases with no gene match: 16. CDR1 is SGHTA and CDR2 is FQGNSA in the germline V gene. CDR3 coding DNA: TGTGCCAGCAGCTTACACGGGGGGACCCCGTTCGTAGGGCAGTTCTTC. Its protein product is CASSLHGGTPFVGQFF. Full variable domain (missing parts from reference TRBV7-2 and TRBJ2-1): GAGVSQSPSNKVTEKGKDVELRCDPISGHTALYWYRQSLGQGLEFLIYFQGNSAPDKSGLPSDRFSAERTGGSVSTLTIQRTQQEDSAVYLCASSLHGGTPFVGQFFGPGTRLTVL.

The chain is built from TRBV10-2 and TRBJ1-1; unclear D gene. Germline V gene lookup returns CDR1 WSHSY and CDR2 SAAADI. V lost 3 bases, J lost 0 bases, and 11 bases lay in between. The CDR3 spans 15 residues. CDR3 DNA: TGCGCCAGCAGTGACCCGGGCGTGATGAACACTGAAGCTTTCTTT. This translates into CASSDPGVMNTEAFF.

This clone was detected only a few times. The chain couples TRBV7-6 to TRBJ2-5; 9 nucleotides line up with TRBD1. CDR3 length equals 15 residues. The V gene's germline CDR1 is SGHVS and CDR2 FNYEAQ. Trimming took 6 bases from V and 3 from J; bases not matched to a gene: 8. CDR3 amino acids: CASSMIQGAKETQYF. The CDR3 DNA reads as TGTGCCAGCAGTATGATACAGGGGGCGAAAGAGACCCAGTACTTC.

This clone was observed a few times. This rearrangement joins TRBV7-9 to TRBJ2-2; no firm D call. The CDR3 is 15 amino acids. Germline V CDR1 and CDR2: SEHNR, FQNEAQ (reference sequence). The V gene lost 7 bases and the J gene lost 2 bases, with 14 bases spanning the gap. In DNA, the CDR3 is TGTGCCAGCAACCCGACACGGGCCAACACCGGGGAGCTGTTTTTT. Its protein is CASNPTRANTGELFF. Using reference TRBV7-9 and TRBJ2-2 for the parts outside the CDR3, the full variable domain is DTGVSQNPRHKITKRGQNVTFRCDPISEHNRLYWYRQTLGQGPEFLTYFQNEAQLEKSRLLSDRFSAERPKGSFSTLEIQRTEQGDSAMYLCASNPTRANTGELFFGEGSRLTVL.

V and J are TRBV4-1 and TRBJ2-1; D unresolved. Trimming removed 3 bases from V and 4 bases from J, with 22 bases in between. Germline assignment: CDR1 MGHRA and CDR2 YSYEKL. The CDR3 loop spans 18 amino acids. As DNA, the CDR3 is TGCGCCAGCAGCCACCAGGCTCCCCCGGATCTTGAGTACAATGAGCAGTTCTTC. Amino acid sequence: CASSHQAPPDLEYNEQFF.

As concerns this clone: One end of the junction varies from germline; a read error may be responsible. The rearrangement links TRBV13 to TRBJ2-6; D may be TRBD1 (5 bases). The CDR3 is 15 amino acids. Per germline, CDR1 PRHDT and CDR2 FYEKMQ (reference sequence). CDR3 region: CASSLGQAGASVLTF. CDR3 DNA: TGTGCCAGCAGCTTAGGACAGGCTGGGGCCAGCGTCCTGACTTTC.

About this clone: At one boundary the junction diverges from the germline segment, which might be a read error. The chain uses TRBV15 and TRBJ1-4; no firm D call. The CDR3 sequence is 17 residues long. Germline CDR1 reads LNHNV; CDR2 reads YYDKDF (reference sequence). The DNA for the CDR3 is TGTGCCACCAGCAGAGATCCCGCGTACAGCGGGGATGAAAAACTGTTTTTC. It encodes CATSRDPAYSGDEKLFF.

The chain couples TRBV25-1 to TRBJ2-3; 11 positions agree with TRBD2. Per the germline V gene, CDR1 is MGHDK and CDR2 is SYGVNS. V lost 8 bases to trimming and J lost 4 bases; unmatched junction nucleotides: 8. The CDR3 covers 15 residues. CDR3 region: CASDGSGGAPDTQYF. In DNA, the CDR3 is TGTGCCAGCGATGGTAGCGGGGGGGCCCCAGATACGCAGTATTTT.

The rearrangement joins TRBV28 to TRBJ2-7; D not resolved. Germline values: CDR1 MDHEN, CDR2 SYDVKM. The V and J ends lost 3 bases and 2 bases respectively, with 14 bases between them. The CDR3 sequence is 15 residues long. The CDR3 sequence: CASSFPRFPTYEQYF. The CDR3 nucleotides are TGTGCCAGCAGTTTCCCCCGCTTCCCCACCTACGAGCAGTACTTC.

The gene calls are TRBV27 and TRBJ2-1, with D perhaps assigned TRBD1 or TRBD2 (6 bases each). The V gene's germline CDR1 is MNHEY and CDR2 SMNVEV (reference sequence). The CDR3 sequence is 21 residues long. Between the trimmed V and J ends, which lost 7 bases and 2 bases, there was a span of 33 bases. CDR3 sequence (DNA): TGTGCCAGCACAGGGGTGAAGAAAAAAGGGCGGGAAAAACGGCCCTACAATGAGCAGTTCTTC. It specifies CASTGVKKKGREKRPYNEQFF.

A few counts support this clone. In the same sample, other DNA sequences code for this CDR3. The chain is built from TRBV7-8 and TRBJ1-5; 8 bases line up with TRBD1. The trim removed 4 bases at V and 4 bases at J, leaving 3 bases unmatched. CDR1 SGHVS and CDR2 FQNEAQ come from the germline V gene. CDR3 length: 14 residues. The DNA for the CDR3 is TGTGCCAGCAGCTCTGACAGGGGAAATCAGCCCCAGCATTTT. Protein product: CASSSDRGNQPQHF.

The chain employs TRBV7-9 and TRBJ1-2, with 8 bases identical to TRBD1. J was trimmed by 8 bases and V by 1 base; bases with no gene match: 9. This CDR3 is 15 amino acids long. CDR1 and CDR2 from the germline V gene are SEHNR and FQNEAQ (reference sequence). The CDR3 nucleotides read TGTGCCAGCAGCTTAGATGACAGGGGCGGATTCGGCTACACCTTC. Residues: CASSLDDRGGFGYTF.

This chain connects TRBV2 to TRBJ2-7, with D possibly TRBD1 on 5 matching bases. Germline-derived CDR1 and CDR2 are SNHLY and FYNNEI. V gave up 4 bases and J gave up 3 bases, with 13 bases separating them. The CDR3 contains 14 residues. The CDR3 loop reads CASSVLTVGYEQYF. The CDR3 DNA is TGTGCCAGCAGTGTTTTGACAGTCGGCTACGAGCAGTACTTC. Using reference TRBV2 and TRBJ2-7 for the parts outside the CDR3, the full variable domain is EPEVTQTPSHQVTQMGQEVILRCVPISNHLYFYWYRQILGQKVEFLVSFYNNEISEKSEIFDDQFSVERPDGSNFTLKIRSTKLEDSAMYFCASSVLTVGYEQYFGPGTRLTVT.

The table lists this clone with many counts. The chain has TRBV7-8 and TRBJ1-5; the D gene is possibly TRBD1 (6 bases). The V gene lost 0 bases and the J gene lost 6 bases, with 18 bases spanning the gap. The V gene's germline CDR1 is SGHVS and CDR2 FQNEAQ. This CDR3 region has 17 residues. The CDR3 loop reads CASSLAGGRDGIQPQHF. In nucleotides, the CDR3 is TGTGCCAGCAGCTTAGCGGGGGGCAGGGATGGTATTCAGCCCCAGCATTTT.

The chain is built from TRBV2 and TRBJ2-5; tentatively, D is TRBD2 (6 bases). CDR1 SNHLY and CDR2 FYNNEI come from the germline V gene. Trimming took off 6 bases at V and 0 bases at J, with 20 bases between the two ends. The CDR3 covers 17 residues. The CDR3 loop reads CASSVERAPKYQETQYF. In DNA form, the CDR3 reads TGTGCCAGCAGCGTGGAGCGGGCGCCCAAGTACCAAGAGACCCAGTACTTC.

The chain carries TRBV9 and TRBJ2-5, with D unresolved. With 0 bases removed from V and 9 bases from J, the gap between germline ends came to 18 bases. Germline values: CDR1 SGDLS, CDR2 YYNGEE. The CDR3 has 15 residues. CDR3 amino acids: CASSVGSNPLDPQYF. The DNA of the CDR3 is TGTGCCAGCAGCGTAGGATCAAACCCACTGGACCCCCAGTACTTC.